This T cell receptor (beta chain) was captured in a study of T cell responses to AZD1222 COVID-19 vaccine. TCRdb's copy holds only in-frame clones and misses some; the assay was immunoSEQ multiplex PCR. The sample carries 150,000 to 200,000 clones, almost 95% recorded once. Study outcomes and limitations: Nearly half of the spike-specific TCRs reportedly recognize variant regions that carry no mutations. Only six people who got AZD1222 tested seropositive at baseline.

The sample holds one count of this clone. Its matching antigen is unknown. Trimming cost V 3 bases and J 7 bases, with 15 bases left between them. Per germline, CDR1 LGHDT and CDR2 YNNKEL (reference sequence). The CDR3 totals 14 residues. The chain uses TRBV3-1 (or the pseudogene TRBV3-2) and TRBJ2-5; D is perhaps TRBD2 (5 bases). The sequenced sample was peripheral blood, obtained on day 0 of AZD1222 vaccination. This receptor was identified in an adult in good health. Here the CDR3 DNA reads TGTGCCAGCAGCCAGCTTACGGGGTCTGGGACCCAGTACTTC. This codes for CASSQLTGSGTQYF.